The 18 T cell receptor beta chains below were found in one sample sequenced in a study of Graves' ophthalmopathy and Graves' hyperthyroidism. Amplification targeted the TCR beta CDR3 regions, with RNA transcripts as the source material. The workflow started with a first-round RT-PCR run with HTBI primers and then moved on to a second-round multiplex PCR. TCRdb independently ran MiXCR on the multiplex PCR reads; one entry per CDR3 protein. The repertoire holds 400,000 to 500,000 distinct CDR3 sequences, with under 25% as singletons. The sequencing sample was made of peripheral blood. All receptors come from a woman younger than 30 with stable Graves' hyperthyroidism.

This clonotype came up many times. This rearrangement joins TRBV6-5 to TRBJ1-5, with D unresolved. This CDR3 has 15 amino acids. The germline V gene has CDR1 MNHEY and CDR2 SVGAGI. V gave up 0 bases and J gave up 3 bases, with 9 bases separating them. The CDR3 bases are TGTGCCAGCAGTTACTCTTGGCAATTCAATCAGCCCCAGCATTTT. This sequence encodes CASSYSWQFNQPQHF.

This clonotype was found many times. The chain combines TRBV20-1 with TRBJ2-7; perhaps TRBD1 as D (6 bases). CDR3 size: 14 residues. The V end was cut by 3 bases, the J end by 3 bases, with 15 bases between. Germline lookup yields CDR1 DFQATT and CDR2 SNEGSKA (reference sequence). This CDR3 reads CSAREQGRLYEQYF. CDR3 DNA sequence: TGCAGTGCTAGGGAACAGGGAAGGCTCTACGAGCAGTACTTC.

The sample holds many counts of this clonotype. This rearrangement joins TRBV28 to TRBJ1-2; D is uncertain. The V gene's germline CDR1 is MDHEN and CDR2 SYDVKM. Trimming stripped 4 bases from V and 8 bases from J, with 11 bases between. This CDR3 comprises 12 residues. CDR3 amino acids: CASSSGLLGYTF. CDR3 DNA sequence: TGTGCCAGCAGTTCGGGCCTCTTGGGCTACACCTTC.

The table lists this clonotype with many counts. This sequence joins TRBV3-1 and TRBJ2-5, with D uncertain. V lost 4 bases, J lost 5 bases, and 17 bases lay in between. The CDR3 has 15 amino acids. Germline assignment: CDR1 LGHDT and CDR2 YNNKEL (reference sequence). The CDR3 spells CASSPPPRMWETQYF. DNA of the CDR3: TGTGCCAGCAGCCCACCCCCCCGGATGTGGGAGACCCAGTACTTC.

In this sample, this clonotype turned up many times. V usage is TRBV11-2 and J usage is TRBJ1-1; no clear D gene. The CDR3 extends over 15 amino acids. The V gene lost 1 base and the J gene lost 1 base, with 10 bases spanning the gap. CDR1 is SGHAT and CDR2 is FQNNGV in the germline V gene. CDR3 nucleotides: TGTGCCAGCAGCTTAGGTCTCGGCCGGAACACTGAAGCTTTCTTT. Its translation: CASSLGLGRNTEAFF.

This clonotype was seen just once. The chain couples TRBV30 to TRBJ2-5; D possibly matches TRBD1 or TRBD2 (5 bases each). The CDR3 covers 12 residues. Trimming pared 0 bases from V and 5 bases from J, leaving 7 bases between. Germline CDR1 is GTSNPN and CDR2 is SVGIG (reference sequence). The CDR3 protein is CAWSVEGETQYF. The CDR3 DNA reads TGTGCCTGGAGTGTAGAGGGGGAGACCCAGTACTTC.

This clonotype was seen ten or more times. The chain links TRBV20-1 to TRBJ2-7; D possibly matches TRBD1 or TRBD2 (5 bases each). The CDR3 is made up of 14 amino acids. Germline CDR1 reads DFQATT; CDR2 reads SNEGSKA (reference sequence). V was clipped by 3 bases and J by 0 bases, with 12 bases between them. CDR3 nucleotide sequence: TGCAGTGCTAGTAACCCGGGGCCCTCCTACGAGCAGTACTTC. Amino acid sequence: CSASNPGPSYEQYF.

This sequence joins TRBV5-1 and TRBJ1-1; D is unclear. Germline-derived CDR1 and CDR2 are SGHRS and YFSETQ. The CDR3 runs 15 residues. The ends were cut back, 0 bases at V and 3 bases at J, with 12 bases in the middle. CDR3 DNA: TGCGCCAGCAGCTTGGCCATCATCGGAGACACTGAAGCTTTCTTT. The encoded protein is CASSLAIIGDTEAFF.

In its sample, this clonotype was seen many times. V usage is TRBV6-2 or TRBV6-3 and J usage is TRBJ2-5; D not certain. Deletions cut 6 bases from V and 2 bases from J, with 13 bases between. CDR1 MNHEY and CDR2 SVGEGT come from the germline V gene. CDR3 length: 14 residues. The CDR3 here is CASRRPLRQETQYF. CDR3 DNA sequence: TGTGCCAGCAGGCGACCCCTTCGGCAAGAGACCCAGTACTTC.

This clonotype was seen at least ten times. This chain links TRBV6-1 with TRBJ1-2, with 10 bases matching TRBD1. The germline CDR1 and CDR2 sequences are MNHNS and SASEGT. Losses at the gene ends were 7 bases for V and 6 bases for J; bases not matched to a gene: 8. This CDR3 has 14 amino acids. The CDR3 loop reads CASTRGGTGDGYTF. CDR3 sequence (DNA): TGTGCCAGCACCAGAGGGGGGACAGGGGATGGCTACACCTTC.

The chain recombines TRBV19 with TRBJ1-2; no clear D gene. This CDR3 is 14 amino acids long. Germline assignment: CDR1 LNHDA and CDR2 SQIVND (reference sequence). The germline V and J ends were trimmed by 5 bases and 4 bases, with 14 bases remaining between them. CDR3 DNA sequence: TGTGCCAGTAGTGCCCGGGGAGGCGGCTATGGCTACACCTTC. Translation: CASSARGGGYGYTF.

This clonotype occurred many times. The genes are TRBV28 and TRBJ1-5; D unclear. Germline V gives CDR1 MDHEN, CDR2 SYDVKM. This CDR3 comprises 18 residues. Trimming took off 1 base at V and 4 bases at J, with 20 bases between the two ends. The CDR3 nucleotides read TGTGCCAGCAGTTTATTGTCACCCTTTTTTAGACTGAATCAGCCCCAGCATTTT. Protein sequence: CASSLLSPFFRLNQPQHF. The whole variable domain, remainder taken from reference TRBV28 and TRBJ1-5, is DVKVTQSSRYLVKRTGEKVFLECVQDMDHENMFWYRQDPGLGLRLIYFSYDVKMKEKGDIPEGYSVSREKKERFSLILESASTNQTSMYLCASSLLSPFFRLNQPQHFGDGTRLSIL.

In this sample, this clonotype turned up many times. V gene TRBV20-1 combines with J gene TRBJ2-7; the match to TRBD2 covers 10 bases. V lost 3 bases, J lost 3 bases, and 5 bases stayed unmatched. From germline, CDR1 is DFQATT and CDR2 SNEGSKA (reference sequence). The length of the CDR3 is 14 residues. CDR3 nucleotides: TGCAGTGCTAGTGAACTAGCGGGGAACTACGAGCAGTACTTC. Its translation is CSASELAGNYEQYF.

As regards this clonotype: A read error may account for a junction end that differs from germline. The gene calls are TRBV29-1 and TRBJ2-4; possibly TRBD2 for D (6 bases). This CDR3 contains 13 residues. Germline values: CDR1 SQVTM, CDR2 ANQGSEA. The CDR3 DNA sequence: TGCAGCGCGAAGACACTAGCCAAAAACATTAAGTACTTC. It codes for CSAKTLAKNIKYF.

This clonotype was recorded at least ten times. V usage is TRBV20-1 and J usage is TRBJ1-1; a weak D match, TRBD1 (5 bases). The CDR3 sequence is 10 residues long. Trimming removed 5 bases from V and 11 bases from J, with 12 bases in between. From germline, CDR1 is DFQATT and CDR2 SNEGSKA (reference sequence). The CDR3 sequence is CSAGATEAFF. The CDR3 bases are TGCAGTGCTGGGGCCACGGAGGCTTTCTTT.

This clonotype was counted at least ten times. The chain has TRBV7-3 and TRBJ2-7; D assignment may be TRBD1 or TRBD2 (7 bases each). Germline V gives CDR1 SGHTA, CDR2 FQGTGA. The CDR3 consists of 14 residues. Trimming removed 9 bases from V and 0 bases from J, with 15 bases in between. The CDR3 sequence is CARPPRGGSYEQYF. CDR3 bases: TGTGCCAGACCGCCCAGGGGGGGCTCCTACGAGCAGTACTTC.

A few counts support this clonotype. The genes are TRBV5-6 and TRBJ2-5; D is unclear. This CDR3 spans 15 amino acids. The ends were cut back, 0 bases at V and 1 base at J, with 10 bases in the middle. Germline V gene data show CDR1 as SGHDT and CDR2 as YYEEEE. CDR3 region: CASSLAATSQETQYF. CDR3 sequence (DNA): TGTGCCAGCAGCTTGGCAGCGACCTCCCAAGAGACCCAGTACTTC.

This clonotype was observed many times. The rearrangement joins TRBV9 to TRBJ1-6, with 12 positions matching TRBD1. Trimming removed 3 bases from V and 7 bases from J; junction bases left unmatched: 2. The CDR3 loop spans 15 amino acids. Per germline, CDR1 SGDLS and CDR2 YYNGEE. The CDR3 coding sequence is TGTGCCAGCAGCGCCGGGACAGGGGGCAATTCACCCCTCCACTTT. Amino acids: CASSAGTGGNSPLHF.